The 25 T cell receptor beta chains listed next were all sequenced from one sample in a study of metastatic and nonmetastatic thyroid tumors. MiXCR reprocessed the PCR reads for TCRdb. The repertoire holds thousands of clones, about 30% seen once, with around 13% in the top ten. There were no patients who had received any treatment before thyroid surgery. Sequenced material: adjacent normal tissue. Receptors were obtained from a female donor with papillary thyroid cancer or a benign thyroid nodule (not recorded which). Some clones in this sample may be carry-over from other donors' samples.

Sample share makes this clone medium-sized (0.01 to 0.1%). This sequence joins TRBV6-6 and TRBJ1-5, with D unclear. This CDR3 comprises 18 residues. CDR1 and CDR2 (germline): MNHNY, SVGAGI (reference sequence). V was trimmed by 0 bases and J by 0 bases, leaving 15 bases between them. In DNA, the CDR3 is TGTGCCAGCAGTTACTCGGCTAGGGAGCGATATAGCAATCAGCCCCAGCATTTT. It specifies CASSYSARERYSNQPQHF.

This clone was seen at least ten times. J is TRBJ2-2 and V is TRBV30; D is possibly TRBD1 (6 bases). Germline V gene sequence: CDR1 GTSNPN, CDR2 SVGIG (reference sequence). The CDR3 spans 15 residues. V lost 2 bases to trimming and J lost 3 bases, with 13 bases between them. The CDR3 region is CAWSLRGSDTGELFF. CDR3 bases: TGTGCCTGGAGTTTAAGGGGGAGTGACACCGGGGAGCTGTTTTTT.

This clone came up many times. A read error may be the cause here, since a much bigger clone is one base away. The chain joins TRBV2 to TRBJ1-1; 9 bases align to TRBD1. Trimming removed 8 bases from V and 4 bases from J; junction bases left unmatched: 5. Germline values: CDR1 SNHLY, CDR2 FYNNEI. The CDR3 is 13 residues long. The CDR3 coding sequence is TGTGCCAGCCGGACAGGGGCGTTCACTGAAGCTTTCTTT. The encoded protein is CASRTGAFTEAFF. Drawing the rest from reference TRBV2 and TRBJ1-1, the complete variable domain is EPEVTQTPSHQVTQMGQEVILRCVPISNHLYFYWYRQILGQKVEFLVSFYNNEISEKSEIFDDQFSVERPDGSNFTLKIRSTKLEDSAMYFCASRTGAFTEAFFGQGTRLTVV.

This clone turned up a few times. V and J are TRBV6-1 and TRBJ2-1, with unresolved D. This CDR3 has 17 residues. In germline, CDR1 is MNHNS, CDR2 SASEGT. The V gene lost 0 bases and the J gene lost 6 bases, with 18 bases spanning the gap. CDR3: CASSEALRKGFGNEQFF. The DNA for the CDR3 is TGTGCCAGCAGTGAAGCGCTCAGAAAGGGATTTGGCAATGAGCAGTTCTTC.

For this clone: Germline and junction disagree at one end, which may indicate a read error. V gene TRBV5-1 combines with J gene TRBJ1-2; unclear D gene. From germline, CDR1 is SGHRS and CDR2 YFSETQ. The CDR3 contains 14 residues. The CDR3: CASSLDISGYDYTF. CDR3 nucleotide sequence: TGCGCCAGCAGCTTGGACATCTCGGGATATGACTACACCTTC.

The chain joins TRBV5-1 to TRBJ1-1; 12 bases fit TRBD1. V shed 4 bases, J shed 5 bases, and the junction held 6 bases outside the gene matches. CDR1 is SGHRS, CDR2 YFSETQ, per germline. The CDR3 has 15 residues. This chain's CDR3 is CASSNRDRGLTEAFF. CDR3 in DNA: TGCGCCAGCAGCAACCGGGACAGGGGGCTTACTGAAGCTTTCTTT.

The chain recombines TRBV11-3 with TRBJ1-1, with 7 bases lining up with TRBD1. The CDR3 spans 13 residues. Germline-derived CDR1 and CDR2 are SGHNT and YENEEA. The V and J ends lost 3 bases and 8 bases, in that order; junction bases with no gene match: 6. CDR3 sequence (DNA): TGTGCCAGCAGCTTTGACAGGGCTCCCGAAGCTTTCTTT. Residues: CASSFDRAPEAFF.

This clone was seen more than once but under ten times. DNA of the CDR3: TGTGCCAGCAGTGAAGGGGCTAGCGGGGGGCCCTACGAGCAGTACTTC. This encodes CASSEGASGGPYEQYF. V is TRBV6-1 and J is TRBJ2-7; 11 bases are a match to TRBD2. The trim removed 1 base at V and 2 bases at J, leaving 4 bases unmatched. The CDR3 loop spans 16 amino acids. Per the germline V gene, CDR1 is MNHNS and CDR2 is SASEGT.

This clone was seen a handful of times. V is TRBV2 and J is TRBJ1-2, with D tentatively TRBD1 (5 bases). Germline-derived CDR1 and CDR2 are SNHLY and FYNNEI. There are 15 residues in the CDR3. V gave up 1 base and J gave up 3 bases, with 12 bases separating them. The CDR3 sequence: CASSEGWRGDYGYTF. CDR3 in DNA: TGTGCCAGCAGTGAAGGGTGGAGGGGTGACTATGGCTACACCTTC.

The DNA for the CDR3 is TGCAGTGCTAGAGATGTTAAGGGGCAGGGTGGTCAGCCCCAGCATTTT. It yields the protein CSARDVKGQGGQPQHF. This chain joins TRBV20-1 and TRBJ1-5; D is possibly TRBD1 (5 bases). This CDR3 has 16 amino acids. Trimming cost V 0 bases and J 6 bases, with 18 bases left between them. The germline V gene encodes CDR1 DFQATT and CDR2 SNEGSKA (reference sequence).

This CDR3 is CSAISSGRCEQYF. The CDR3 DNA reads TGCAGTGCTATATCTAGTGGGAGATGCGAGCAGTACTTC. The rearrangement joins TRBV20-1 to TRBJ2-7; D may be TRBD2 (5 bases). This CDR3 spans 13 amino acids. Germline CDR1 and CDR2: DFQATT and SNEGSKA (reference sequence). V dropped 4 bases and J dropped 6 bases, with 16 bases sitting between them.

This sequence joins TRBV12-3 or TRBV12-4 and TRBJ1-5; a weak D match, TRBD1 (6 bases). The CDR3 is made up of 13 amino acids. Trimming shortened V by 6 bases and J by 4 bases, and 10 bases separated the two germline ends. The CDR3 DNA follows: TGTGCCAGCAGACAACAGGGTAATCAGCCCCAGCATTTT. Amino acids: CASRQQGNQPQHF.

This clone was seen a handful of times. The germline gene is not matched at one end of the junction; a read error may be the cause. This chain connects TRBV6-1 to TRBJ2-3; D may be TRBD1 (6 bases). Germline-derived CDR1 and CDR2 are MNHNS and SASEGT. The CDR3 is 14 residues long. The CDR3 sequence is CAGGRGGDADTQYF. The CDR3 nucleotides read TGTGCCGGGGGAAGAGGGGGAGACGCGGATACTCAGTATTTT.

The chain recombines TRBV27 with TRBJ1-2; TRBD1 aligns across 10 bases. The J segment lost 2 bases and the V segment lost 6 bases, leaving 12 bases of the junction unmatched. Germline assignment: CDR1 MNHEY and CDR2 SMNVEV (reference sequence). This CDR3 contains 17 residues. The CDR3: CASSLTVPGQGNYGYTF. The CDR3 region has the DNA TGTGCCAGCAGCTTAACCGTCCCGGGACAGGGGAACTATGGCTACACCTTC.

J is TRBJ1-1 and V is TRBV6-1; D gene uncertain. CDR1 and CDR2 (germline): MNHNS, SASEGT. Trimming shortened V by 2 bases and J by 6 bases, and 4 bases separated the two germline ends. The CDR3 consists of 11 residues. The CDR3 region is CASSEWAEAFF. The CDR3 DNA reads TGTGCCAGCAGTGAATGGGCTGAAGCTTTCTTT.

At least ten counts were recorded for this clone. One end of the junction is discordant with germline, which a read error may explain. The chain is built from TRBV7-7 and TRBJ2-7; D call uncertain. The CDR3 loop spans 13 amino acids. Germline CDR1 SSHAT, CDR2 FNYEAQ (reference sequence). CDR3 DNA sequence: TGTGCTAGCAGCTTAGGGAAGGGCTACGAGCAGTACTTC. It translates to CASSLGKGYEQYF.

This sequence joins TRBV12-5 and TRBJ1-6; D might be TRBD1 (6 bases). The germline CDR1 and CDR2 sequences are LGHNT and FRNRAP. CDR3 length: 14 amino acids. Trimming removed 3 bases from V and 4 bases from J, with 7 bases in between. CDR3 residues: CASGFGQYNSPLHF. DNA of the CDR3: TGTGCTAGTGGTTTCGGACAGTATAATTCACCCCTCCACTTT.

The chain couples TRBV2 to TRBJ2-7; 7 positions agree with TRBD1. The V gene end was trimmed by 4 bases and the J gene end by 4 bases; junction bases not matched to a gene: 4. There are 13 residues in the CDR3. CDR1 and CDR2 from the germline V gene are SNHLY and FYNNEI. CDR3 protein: CASSVPGGYEQYF. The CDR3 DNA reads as TGTGCCAGCAGTGTGCCAGGGGGATACGAGCAGTACTTC. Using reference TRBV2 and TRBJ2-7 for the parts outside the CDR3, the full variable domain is EPEVTQTPSHQVTQMGQEVILRCVPISNHLYFYWYRQILGQKVEFLVSFYNNEISEKSEIFDDQFSVERPDGSNFTLKIRSTKLEDSAMYFCASSVPGGYEQYFGPGTRLTVT.

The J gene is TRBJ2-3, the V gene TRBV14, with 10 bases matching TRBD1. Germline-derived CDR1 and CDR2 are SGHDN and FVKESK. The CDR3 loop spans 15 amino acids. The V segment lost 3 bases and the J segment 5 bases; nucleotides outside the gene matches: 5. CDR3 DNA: TGTGCCAGCAGCCAGAGGACAGGGGGATTAGATACGCAGTATTTT. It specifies CASSQRTGGLDTQYF.

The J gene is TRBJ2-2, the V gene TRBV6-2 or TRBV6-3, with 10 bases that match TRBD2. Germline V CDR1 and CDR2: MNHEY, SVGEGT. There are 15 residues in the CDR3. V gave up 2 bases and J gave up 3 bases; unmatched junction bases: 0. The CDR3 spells CASSYSGGDTGELFF. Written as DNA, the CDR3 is TGTGCCAGCAGTTACAGCGGGGGGGACACCGGGGAGCTGTTTTTT.

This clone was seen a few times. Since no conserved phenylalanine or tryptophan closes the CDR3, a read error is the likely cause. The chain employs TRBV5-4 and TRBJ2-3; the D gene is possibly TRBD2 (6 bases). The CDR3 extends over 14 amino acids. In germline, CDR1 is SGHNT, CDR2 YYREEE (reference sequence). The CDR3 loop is CSSSFGGSTDTQYS. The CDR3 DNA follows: TGTTCCAGCAGCTTTGGGGGGAGCACAGATACGCAGTATTCT.

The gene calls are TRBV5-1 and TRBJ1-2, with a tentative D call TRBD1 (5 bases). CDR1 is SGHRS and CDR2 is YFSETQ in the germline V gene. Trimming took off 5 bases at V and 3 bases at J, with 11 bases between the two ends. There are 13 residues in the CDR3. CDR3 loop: CASRQDRDYGYTF. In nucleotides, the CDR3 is TGCGCCAGCAGACAGGACCGAGACTATGGCTACACCTTC.

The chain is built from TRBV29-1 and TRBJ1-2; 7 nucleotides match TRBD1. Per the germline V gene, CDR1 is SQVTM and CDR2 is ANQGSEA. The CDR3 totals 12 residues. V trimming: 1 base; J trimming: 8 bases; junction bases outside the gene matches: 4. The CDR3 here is CSVEGQGVGYTF. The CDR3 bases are TGCAGCGTTGAAGGGCAGGGGGTCGGCTACACCTTC.

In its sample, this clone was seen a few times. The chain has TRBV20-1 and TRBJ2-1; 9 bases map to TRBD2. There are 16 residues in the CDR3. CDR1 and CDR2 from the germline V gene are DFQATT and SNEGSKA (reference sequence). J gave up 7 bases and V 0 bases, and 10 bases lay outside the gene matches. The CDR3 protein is CSARDPGLALYNEQFF. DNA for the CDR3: TGCAGTGCTAGAGATCCGGGACTAGCCCTATATAATGAGCAGTTCTTC.

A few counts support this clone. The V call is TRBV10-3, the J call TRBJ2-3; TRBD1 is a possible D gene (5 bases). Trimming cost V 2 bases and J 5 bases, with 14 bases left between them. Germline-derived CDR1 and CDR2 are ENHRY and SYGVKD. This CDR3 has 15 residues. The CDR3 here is CAISEGFRQKDTQYF. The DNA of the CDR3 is TGTGCCATCAGTGAGGGGTTTAGACAGAAAGATACGCAGTATTTT.